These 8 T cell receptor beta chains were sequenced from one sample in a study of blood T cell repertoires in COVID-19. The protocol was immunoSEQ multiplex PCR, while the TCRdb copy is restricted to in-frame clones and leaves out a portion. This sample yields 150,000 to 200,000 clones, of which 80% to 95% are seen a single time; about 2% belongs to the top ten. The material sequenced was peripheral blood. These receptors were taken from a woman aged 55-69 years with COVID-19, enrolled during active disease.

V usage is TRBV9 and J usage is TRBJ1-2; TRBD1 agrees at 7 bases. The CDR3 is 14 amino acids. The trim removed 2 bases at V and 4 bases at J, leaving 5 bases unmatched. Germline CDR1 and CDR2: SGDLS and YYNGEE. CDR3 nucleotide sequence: TGTGCCAGCAGCGTCGGGGGACAGATCTATGGCTACACCTTC. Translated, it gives CASSVGGQIYGYTF.

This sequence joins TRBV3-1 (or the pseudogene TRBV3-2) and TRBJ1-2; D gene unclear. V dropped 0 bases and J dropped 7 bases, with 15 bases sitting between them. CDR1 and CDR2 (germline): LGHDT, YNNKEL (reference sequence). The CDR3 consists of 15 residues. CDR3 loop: CASSQDLARIGGYTF. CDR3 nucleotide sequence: TGTGCCAGCAGCCAAGATCTTGCCAGAATTGGTGGCTACACCTTC.

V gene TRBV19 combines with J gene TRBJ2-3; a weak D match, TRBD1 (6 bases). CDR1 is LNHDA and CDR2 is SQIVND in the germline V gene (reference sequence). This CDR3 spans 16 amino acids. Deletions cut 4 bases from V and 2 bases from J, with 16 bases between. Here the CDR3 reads CASSSTRTVITDTQYF. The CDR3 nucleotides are TGTGCCAGTAGTAGCACAAGGACAGTAATCACAGATACGCAGTATTTT. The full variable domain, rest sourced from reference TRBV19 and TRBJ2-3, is DGGITQSPKYLFRKEGQNVTLSCEQNLNHDAMYWYRQDPGQGLRLIYYSQIVNDFQKGDIAEGYSVSREKKESFPLTVTSAQKNPTAFYLCASSSTRTVITDTQYFGPGTRLTVL.

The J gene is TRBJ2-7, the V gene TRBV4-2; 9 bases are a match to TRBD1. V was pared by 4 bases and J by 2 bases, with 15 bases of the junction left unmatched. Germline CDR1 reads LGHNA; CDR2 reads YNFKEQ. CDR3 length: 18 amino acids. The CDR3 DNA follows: TGTGCCAGCAGCCCGTCAGGGGGACAGGGAGCCCTCCCCTACGAGCAGTACTTC. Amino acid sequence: CASSPSGGQGALPYEQYF.

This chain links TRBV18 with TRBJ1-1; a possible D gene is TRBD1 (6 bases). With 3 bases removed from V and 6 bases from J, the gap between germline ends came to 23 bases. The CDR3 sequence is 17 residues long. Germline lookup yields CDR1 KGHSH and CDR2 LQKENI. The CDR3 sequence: CASSPRSGPGSGAEAFF. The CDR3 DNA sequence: TGTGCCAGCTCACCGAGGAGTGGGCCCGGATCAGGGGCTGAAGCTTTCTTT.

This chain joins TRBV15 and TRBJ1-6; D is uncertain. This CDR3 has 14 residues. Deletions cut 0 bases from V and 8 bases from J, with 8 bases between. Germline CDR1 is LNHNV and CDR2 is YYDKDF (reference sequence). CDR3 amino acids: CATSRESRDSPLHF. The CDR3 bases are TGTGCCACCAGCAGAGAGTCGCGAGATTCACCCCTCCACTTT.

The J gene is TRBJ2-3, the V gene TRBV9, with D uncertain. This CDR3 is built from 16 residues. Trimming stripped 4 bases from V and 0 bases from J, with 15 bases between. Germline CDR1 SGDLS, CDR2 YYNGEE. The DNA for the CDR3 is TGTGCCAGCAGCCAAGACACAGTTACCAGCACAGATACGCAGTATTTT. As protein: CASSQDTVTSTDTQYF. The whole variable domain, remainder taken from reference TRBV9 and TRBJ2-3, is DSGVTQTPKHLITATGQRVTLRCSPRSGDLSVYWYQQSLDQGLQFLIQYYNGEERAKGNILERFSAQQFPDLHSELNLSSLELGDSALYFCASSQDTVTSTDTQYFGPGTRLTVL.

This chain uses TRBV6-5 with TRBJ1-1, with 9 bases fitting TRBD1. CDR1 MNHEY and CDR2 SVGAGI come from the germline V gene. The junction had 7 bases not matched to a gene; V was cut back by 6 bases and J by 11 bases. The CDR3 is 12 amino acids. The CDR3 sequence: CASSSNRGPAFF. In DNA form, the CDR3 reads TGTGCCAGCAGCTCGAACAGGGGGCCCGCTTTCTTT.